This T cell receptor (beta chain) came from a study of blood T cell repertoires in COVID-19. Membership in each cohort depended on participant-reported clinical history. Shortly before study entry, within 2 weeks, exposed participants had met a COVID-19 case. Looked up from germline, CDR1 is WSHSY and CDR2 is SAAADI. V dropped 7 bases and J dropped 9 bases, with 13 bases sitting between them. The CDR3 extends over 12 amino acids. Measured with immunoSEQ multiplex PCR; TCRdb has only the in-frame clones, and not every one. The sample holds a few hundred thousand clones; around 89% are singletons and the top ten take more than 12%.

The chain combines TRBV10-2 with TRBJ1-5, with D unresolved. The sequence came from a man younger than 45 who had been exposed to COVID-19. Sequenced: PBMCs or T cells enriched from blood (not recorded which). The CDR3 bases are TGCGCCAGCAAGATAGAGGAAGGGCCCCAGCATTTT. Its translation is CASKIEEGPQHF.